The source of this T cell receptor beta chain is a study of shared clonotypes between healthy human individuals. Overall study findings and caveats: Sampling was confined to blood; repertoires within tissues likely differ. The genetic and exposure-history diversity represented was limited by few donors. Among non-shared clonotypes, generation probabilities were lower than among those shared by all four donors.

CDR1 and CDR2 from the germline V gene are MNHEY and SVGAGI. The V and J ends lost 0 bases and 5 bases, in that order; junction bases with no gene match: 2. This CDR3 spans 14 amino acids. Measured with immunoSEQ multiplex PCR; TCRdb has only the in-frame clones, and not every one. The repertoire holds around 720,000 clones, with roughly 73% as singletons. Remarks on this clone: Its specificity is unknown.

The split of CD4+ cells yielded CD45RA+ naive and CD45RA-negative memory subsets. Sequences were obtained from memory CD4+ T cells sorted from blood. Subset meaning: CD45RA-negative fraction. The chain recombines TRBV6-5 with TRBJ2-5; 8 nucleotides line up with TRBD1. The source is a woman in her twenties or thirties in good health. CDR3 sequence reads: CASSYSTGGETQYF. The CDR3, as DNA: TGTGCCAGCAGTTACTCCACAGGGGGTGAGACCCAGTACTTC.